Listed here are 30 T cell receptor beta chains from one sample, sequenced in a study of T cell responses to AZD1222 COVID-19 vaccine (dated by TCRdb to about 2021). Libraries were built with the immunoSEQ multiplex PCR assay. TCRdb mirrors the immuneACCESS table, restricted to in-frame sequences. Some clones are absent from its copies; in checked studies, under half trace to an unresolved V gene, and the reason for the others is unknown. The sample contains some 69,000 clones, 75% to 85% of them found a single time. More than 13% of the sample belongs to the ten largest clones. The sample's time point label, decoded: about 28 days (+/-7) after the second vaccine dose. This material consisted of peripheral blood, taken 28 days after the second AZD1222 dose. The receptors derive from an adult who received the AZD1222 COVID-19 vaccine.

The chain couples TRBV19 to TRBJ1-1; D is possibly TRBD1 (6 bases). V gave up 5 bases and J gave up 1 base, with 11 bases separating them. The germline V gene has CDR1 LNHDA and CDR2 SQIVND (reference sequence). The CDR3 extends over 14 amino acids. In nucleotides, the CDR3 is TGTGCCAGTAGTGCACCGGGACAGAACACTGAAGCTTTCTTT. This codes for CASSAPGQNTEAFF.

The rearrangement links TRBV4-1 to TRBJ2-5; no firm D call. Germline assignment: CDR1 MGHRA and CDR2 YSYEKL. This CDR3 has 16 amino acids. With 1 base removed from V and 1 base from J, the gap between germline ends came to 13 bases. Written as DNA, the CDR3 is TGCGCCAGCAGCCAAGCTACGACGGCCTCCCAAGAGACCCAGTACTTC. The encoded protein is CASSQATTASQETQYF.

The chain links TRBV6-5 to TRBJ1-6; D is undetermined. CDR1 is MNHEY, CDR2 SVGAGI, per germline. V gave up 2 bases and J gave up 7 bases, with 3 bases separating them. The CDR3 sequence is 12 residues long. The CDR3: CASSYGNSPLHF. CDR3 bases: TGTGCCAGCAGTTACGGCAATTCACCCCTCCACTTT.

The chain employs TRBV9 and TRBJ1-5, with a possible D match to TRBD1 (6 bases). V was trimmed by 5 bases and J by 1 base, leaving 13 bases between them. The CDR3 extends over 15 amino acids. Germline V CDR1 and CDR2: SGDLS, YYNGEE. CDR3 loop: CASRQGGLSNQPQHF. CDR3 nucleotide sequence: TGTGCCAGCAGACAGGGAGGTTTGAGCAATCAGCCCCAGCATTTT.

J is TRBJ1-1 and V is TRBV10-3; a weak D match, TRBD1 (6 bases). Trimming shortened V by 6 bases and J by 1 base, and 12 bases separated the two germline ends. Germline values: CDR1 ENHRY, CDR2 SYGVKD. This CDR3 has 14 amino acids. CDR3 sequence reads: CAIRTGTWNTEAFF. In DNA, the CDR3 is TGTGCCATCAGAACCGGGACATGGAACACTGAAGCTTTCTTT.

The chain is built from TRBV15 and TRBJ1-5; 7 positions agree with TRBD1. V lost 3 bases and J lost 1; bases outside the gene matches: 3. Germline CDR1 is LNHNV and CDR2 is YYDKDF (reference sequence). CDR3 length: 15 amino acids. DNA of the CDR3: TGTGCCACCAGCAGGGACAGGTTGAGCAATCAGCCCCAGCATTTT. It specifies CATSRDRLSNQPQHF. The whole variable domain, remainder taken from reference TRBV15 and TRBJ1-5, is DAMVIQNPRYQVTQFGKPVTLSCSQTLNHNVMYWYQQKSSQAPKLLFHYYDKDFNNEADTPDNFQSRRPNTSFCFLDIRSPGLGDTAMYLCATSRDRLSNQPQHFGDGTRLSIL.

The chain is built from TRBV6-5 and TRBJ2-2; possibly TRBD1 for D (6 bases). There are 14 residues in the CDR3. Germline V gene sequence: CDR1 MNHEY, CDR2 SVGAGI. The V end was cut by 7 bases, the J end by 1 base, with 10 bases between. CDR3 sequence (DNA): TGTGCCAGCACCGGACAGCTGAACACCGGGGAGCTGTTTTTT. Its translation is CASTGQLNTGELFF.

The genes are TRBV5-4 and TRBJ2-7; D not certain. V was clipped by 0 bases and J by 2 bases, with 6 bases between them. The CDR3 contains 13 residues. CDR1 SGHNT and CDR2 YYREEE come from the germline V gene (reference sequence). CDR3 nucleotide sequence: TGTGCCAGCAGCTTGGTCGCAACCTACGAGCAGTACTTC. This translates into CASSLVATYEQYF.

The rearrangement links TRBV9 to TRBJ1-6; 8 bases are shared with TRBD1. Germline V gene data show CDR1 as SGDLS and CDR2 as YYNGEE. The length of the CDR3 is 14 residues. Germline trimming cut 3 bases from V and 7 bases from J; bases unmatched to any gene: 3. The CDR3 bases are TGTGCCAGCAGCGGTACAGGGGGAAATTCACCCCTCCACTTT. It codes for CASSGTGGNSPLHF.

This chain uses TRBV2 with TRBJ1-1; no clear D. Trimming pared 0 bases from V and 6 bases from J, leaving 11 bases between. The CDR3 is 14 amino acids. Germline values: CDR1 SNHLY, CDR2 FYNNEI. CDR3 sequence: CASSEALLRAEAFF. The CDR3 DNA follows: TGTGCCAGCAGTGAAGCGCTTCTCCGGGCTGAAGCTTTCTTT.

CDR3 loop: CATSDWGQGPNEQFF. In DNA form, the CDR3 reads TGTGCCACCAGTGATTGGGGACAGGGACCGAATGAGCAGTTCTTC. This chain joins TRBV24-1 and TRBJ2-1, with 9 bases that match TRBD1. CDR3 length: 15 residues. From germline, CDR1 is KGHDR and CDR2 SFDVKD. The V gene end was trimmed by 2 bases and the J gene end by 7 bases; junction bases not matched to a gene: 5.

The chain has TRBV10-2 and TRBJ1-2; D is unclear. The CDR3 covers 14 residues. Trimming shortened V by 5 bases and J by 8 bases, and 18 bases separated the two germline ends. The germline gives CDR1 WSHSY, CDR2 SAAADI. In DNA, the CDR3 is TGCGCCAGCAGTCCGGGGATAGAGTTAGGGGGCTACACCTTC. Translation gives CASSPGIELGGYTF.

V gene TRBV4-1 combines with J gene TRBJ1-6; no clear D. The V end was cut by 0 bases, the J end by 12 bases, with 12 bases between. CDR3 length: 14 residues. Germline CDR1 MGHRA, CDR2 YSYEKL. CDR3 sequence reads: CASSQDLGSRPLHF. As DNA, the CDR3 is TGCGCCAGCAGCCAAGATCTCGGTAGCCGACCCCTCCACTTT.

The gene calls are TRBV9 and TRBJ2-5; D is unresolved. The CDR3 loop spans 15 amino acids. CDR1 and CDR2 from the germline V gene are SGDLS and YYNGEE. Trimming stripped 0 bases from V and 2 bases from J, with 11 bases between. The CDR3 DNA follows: TGTGCCAGCAGCGTAGGTTCGTCCGGGCAAGAGACCCAGTACTTC. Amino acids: CASSVGSSGQETQYF.

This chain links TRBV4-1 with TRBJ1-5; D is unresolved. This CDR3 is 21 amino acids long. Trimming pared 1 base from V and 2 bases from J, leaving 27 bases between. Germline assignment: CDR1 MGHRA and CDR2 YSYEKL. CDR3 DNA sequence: TGCGCCAGCAGCCAAGTTCGTACGGGAGGACCCAGCCTTAAGCGCAATCAGCCCCAGCATTTT. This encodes CASSQVRTGGPSLKRNQPQHF.

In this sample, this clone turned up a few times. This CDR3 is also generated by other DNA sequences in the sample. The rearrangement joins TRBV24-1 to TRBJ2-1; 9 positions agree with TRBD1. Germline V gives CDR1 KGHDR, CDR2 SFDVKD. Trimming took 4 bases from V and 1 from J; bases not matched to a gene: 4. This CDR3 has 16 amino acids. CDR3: CATSDPTGGSYNEQFF. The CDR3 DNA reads TGTGCCACCAGTGACCCGACAGGGGGTTCCTACAATGAGCAGTTCTTC.

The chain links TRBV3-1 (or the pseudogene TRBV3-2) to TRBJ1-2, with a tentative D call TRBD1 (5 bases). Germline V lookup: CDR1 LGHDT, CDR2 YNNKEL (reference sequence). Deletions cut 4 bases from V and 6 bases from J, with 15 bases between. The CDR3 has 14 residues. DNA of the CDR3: TGTGCCAGCAGCCGCCAGGGATCCGGTAATGGCTACACCTTC. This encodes CASSRQGSGNGYTF.

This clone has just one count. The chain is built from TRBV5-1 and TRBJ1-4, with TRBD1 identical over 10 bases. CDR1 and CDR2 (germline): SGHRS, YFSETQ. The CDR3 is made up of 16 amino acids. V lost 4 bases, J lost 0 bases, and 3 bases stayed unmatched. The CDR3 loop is CASSRGQGATNEKLFF. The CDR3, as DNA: TGCGCCAGCAGCCGAGGACAGGGGGCAACTAATGAAAAACTGTTTTTT. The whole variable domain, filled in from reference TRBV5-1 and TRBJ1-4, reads KAGVTQTPRYLIKTRGQQVTLSCSPISGHRSVSWYQQTPGQGLQFLFEYFSETQRNKGNFPGRFSGRQFSNSRSEMNVSTLELGDSALYLCASSRGQGATNEKLFFGSGTQLSVL.

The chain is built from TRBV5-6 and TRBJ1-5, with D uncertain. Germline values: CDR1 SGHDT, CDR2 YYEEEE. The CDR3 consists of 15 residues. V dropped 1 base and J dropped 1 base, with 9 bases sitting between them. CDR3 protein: CASSLLSMSNQPQHF. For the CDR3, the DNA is TGTGCCAGCAGCTTGTTGAGTATGAGCAATCAGCCCCAGCATTTT.

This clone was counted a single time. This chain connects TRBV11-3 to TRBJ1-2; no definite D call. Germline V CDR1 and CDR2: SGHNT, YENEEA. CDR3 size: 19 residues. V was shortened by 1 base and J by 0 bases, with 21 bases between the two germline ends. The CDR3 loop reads CASSLVRQKRKKTNYGYTF. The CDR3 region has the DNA TGTGCCAGCAGCTTAGTTCGTCAGAAAAGAAAAAAGACTAACTATGGCTACACCTTC.

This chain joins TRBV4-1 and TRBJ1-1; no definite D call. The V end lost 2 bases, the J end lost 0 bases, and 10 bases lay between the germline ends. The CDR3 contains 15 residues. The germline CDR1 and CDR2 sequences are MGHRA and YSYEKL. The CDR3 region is CASSQNTNMNTEAFF. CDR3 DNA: TGCGCCAGCAGCCAAAACACTAATATGAACACTGAAGCTTTCTTT.

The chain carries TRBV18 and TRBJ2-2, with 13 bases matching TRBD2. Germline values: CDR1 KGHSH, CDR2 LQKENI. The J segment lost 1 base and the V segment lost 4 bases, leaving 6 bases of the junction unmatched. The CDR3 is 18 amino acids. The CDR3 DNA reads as TGTGCCAGCTCACAAAGGACTAGCGGGGGCCTGAACACCGGGGAGCTGTTTTTT. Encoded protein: CASSQRTSGGLNTGELFF.

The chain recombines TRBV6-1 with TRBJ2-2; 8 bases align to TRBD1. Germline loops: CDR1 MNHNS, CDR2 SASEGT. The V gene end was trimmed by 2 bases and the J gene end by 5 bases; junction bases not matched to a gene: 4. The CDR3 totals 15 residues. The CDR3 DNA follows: TGTGCCAGCAGTGAACAGGGGGCGGGGACCGGGGAGCTGTTTTTT. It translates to CASSEQGAGTGELFF.

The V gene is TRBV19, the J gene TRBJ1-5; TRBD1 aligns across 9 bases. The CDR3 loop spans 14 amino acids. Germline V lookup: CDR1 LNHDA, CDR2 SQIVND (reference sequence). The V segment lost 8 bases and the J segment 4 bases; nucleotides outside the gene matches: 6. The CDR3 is CASYTGTGNQPQHF. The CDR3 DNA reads TGTGCCAGTTATACCGGGACAGGGAATCAGCCCCAGCATTTT.

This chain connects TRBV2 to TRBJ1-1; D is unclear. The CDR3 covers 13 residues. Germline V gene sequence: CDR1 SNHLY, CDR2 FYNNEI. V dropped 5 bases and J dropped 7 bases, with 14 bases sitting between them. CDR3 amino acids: CASSPDGDNEAFF. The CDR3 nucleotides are TGTGCCAGCAGTCCCGATGGGGATAATGAAGCTTTCTTT.

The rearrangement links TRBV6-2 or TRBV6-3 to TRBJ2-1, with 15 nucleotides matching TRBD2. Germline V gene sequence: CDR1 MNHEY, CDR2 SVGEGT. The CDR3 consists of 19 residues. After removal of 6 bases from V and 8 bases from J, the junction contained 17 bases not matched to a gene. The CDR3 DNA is TGTGCCAGCAGCCTCAGGGGACTAGCGGGGGGCTCCCAGTGGTATGAGCAGTTCTTC. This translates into CASSLRGLAGGSQWYEQFF.

In DNA, the CDR3 is TGTGCCAGCAGGGACGGACTTAGCACAGATACGCAGTATTTT. Protein: CASRDGLSTDTQYF. The rearrangement links TRBV2 to TRBJ2-3; maybe TRBD2 (5 bases). This CDR3 region has 14 residues. From germline, CDR1 is SNHLY and CDR2 FYNNEI. Trimming left V 6 bases short and J 0 bases short, with 10 bases between.

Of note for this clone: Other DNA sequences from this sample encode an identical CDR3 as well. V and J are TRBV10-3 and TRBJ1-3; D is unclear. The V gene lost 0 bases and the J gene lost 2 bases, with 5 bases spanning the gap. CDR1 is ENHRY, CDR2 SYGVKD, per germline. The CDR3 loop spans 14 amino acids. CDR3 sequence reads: CAISESGTGNTIYF. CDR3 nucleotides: TGTGCCATCAGTGAGTCGGGCACTGGAAACACCATATATTTT.

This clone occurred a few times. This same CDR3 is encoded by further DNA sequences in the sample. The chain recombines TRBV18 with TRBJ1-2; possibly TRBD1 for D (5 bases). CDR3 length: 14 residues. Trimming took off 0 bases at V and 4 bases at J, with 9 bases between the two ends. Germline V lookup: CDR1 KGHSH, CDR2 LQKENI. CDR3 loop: CASSPPSGSYGYTF. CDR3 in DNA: TGTGCCAGCTCACCACCGTCAGGGAGCTATGGCTACACCTTC. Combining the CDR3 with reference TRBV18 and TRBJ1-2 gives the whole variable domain NAGVMQNPRHLVRRRGQEARLRCSPMKGHSHVYWYRQLPEEGLKFMVYLQKENIIDESGMPKERFSAEFPKEGPSILRIQQVVRGDSAAYFCASSPPSGSYGYTFGSGTRLTVV.

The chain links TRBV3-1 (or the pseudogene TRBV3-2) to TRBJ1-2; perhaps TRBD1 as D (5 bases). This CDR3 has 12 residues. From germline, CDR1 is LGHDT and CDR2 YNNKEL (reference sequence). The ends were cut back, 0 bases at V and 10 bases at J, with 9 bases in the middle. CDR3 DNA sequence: TGTGCCAGCAGCCAAGATAGGGGATACTACACCTTC. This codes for CASSQDRGYYTF.